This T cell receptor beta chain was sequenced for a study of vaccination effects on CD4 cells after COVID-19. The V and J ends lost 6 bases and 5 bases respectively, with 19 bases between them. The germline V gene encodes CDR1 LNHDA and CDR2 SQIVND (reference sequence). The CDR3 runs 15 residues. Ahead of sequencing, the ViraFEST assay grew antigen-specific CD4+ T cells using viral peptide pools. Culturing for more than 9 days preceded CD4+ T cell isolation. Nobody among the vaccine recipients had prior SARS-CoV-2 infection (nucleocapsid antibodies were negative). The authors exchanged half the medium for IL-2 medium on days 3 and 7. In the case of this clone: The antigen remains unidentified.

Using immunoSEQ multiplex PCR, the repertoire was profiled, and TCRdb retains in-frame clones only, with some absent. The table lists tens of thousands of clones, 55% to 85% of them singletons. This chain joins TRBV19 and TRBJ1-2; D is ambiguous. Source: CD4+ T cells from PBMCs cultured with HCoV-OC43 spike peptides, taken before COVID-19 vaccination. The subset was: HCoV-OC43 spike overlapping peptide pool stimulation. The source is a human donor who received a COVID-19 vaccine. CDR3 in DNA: TGTGCCAGTAGGGATGGGTCTGGAGGCGAGTATGGCTACACCTTC. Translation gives CASRDGSGGEYGYTF.